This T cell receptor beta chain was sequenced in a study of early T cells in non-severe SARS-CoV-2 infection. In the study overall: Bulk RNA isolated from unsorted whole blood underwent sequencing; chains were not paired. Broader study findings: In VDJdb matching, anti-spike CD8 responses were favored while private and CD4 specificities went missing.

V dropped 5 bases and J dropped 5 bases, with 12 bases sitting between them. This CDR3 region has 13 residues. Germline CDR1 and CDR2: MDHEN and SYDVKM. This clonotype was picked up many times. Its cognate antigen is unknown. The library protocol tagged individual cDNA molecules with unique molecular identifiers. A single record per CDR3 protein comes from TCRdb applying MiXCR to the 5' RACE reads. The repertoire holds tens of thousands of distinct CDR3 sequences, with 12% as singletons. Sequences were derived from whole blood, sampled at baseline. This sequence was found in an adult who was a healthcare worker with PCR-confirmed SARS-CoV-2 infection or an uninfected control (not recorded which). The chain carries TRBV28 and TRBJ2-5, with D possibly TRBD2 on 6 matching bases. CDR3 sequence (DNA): TGTGCCAGCAGTCGCCGGGGGTGGGAGACCCAGTACTTC. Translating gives CASSRRGWETQYF.